This is a list of T cell receptor beta chains from one sample in a study of T cells after yellow fever vaccination. TCRdb reprocessed the 5' RACE reads with MiXCR, giving one entry per CDR3 protein. The table has some 250,000 distinct CDR3 sequences, about 3.7% seen once; the top ten hold about a fifth. This specimen consisted of PBMCs, obtained 15 days after the yellow fever booster vaccination. These TCRs come from a man between 18 and 29 years old who received the YFV17D yellow fever vaccine. Both conserved end residues are part of each CDR3. The order of the fields is V gene, J gene, D gene, clone size, CDR3 protein, CDR3 DNA. A D gene is named only where the DNA matches it firmly. Part of the rows lack a size; the others show once, few, many or a class for expanded clones.

TRBV12-3/TRBV12-4,TRBJ2-1,NA,once,CASSTQGPGILQFF,TGTGCATCCAGTACGCAAGGCCCGGGGATTCTGCAGTTCTTC
TRBV20-1,TRBJ1-2,NA,many,CSARDFSHPPYGYTF,TGCAGTGCTAGAGATTTCTCTCACCCTCCGTATGGCTACACCTTC
TRBV12-3/TRBV12-4,TRBJ2-1,TRBD1,many,CASSPDRGVLLDEQFF,TGTGCCAGCAGTCCGGACAGGGGGGTACTTTTGGATGAGCAGTTCTTC
TRBV5-4,TRBJ2-3,NA,many,CASSSMTGYTDTQYF,TGTGCCAGCAGCTCTATGACAGGTTACACAGATACGCAGTATTTT
TRBV5-1,TRBJ2-6,NA,many,CASSTGTGANVLTF,TGCGCCAGCTCAACAGGGACTGGGGCCAACGTCCTGACTTTC
TRBV12-3/TRBV12-4,TRBJ1-6,NA,NA,CATGTMHNSPLHF,TGTGCCACCGGGACAATGCATAATTCACCCCTCCACTTT
TRBV6-5,TRBJ2-5,NA,many,CASSKRQERKETQYF,TGTGCCAGCAGTAAGCGACAGGAGAGGAAGGAGACCCAGTACTTC
TRBV5-1,TRBJ1-1,NA,many,CASSLGSMNTEAFF,TGCGCCAGCAGCTTGGGCAGCATGAACACTGAAGCTTTCTTT
TRBV6-2/TRBV6-3,TRBJ2-2,NA,many,CASRSGTANTGELFF,TGTGCCAGCAGGAGCGGGACAGCGAACACCGGGGAGCTGTTTTTT
TRBV7-2,TRBJ2-1,TRBD2,many,CASSSPGYSAGGPYNEQFF,TGTGCCAGCAGCTCCCCGGGGTACTCAGCGGGGGGGCCATACAATGAGCAGTTCTTC
TRBV25-1,TRBJ2-5,NA,many,CASSDWGETQYF,TGTGCCAGCAGTGACTGGGGAGAGACCCAGTACTTC
TRBV12-3/TRBV12-4,TRBJ1-1,NA,many,CASSKDLIRNTEAFF,TGTGCCAGCAGTAAAGACCTGATAAGGAACACTGAAGCTTTCTTT
TRBV11-2,TRBJ1-1,TRBD1,many,CASNTERDRVTEAFF,TGTGCCAGCAACACCGAGAGGGACAGGGTTACTGAAGCTTTCTTT
TRBV5-1,TRBJ2-5,NA,many,CASSLRQSQETQYF,TGCGCCAGCAGCTTGAGGCAAAGCCAAGAGACCCAGTACTTC
TRBV6-2/TRBV6-3,TRBJ2-1,TRBD2,NA,CASTKAGGGSYNEQFF,TGTGCCAGCACCAAGGCCGGGGGGGGCTCCTACAATGAGCAGTTCTTC
TRBV5-1,TRBJ1-4,NA,many,CASSPADLEKLFF,TGCGCCAGCAGCCCCGCTGACTTGGAAAAACTGTTTTTT
TRBV7-2,TRBJ2-5,TRBD2,many,CASSPWTRPQETQYF,TGTGCCAGCAGCCCTTGGACTAGACCTCAAGAGACCCAGTACTTC
TRBV28,TRBJ2-4,NA,many,CASRNPGAKNIQYF,TGTGCCAGCAGAAACCCGGGTGCCAAAAACATTCAGTACTTC
TRBV6-6,TRBJ1-1,NA,many,CASSDRNTEAFF,TGTGCCAGCAGTGACAGGAACACTGAAGCTTTCTTT
TRBV19,TRBJ1-2,NA,NA,CASTTGRFYGYTF,TGTGCCAGTACTACGGGGCGGTTCTATGGCTACACCTTC
TRBV6-5,TRBJ1-6,NA,few,CATTTDYNSPLHF,TGTGCTACCACCACAGACTATAATTCACCCCTCCACTTT
TRBV20-1,TRBJ1-6,NA,many,CSIGQRDSPLHF,TGCAGTATCGGGCAAAGGGATTCACCCCTCCACTTT
TRBV7-3,TRBJ2-1,TRBD2,many,CASSPPPGTSGAYNEQFF,TGTGCCAGCAGCCCCCCCCCCGGGACTAGCGGGGCCTACAATGAGCAGTTCTTC
TRBV29-1,TRBJ2-4,TRBD1,many,CSVDFGTGGKGKNIQYF,TGCAGCGTTGATTTTGGGACAGGGGGCAAAGGCAAAAACATTCAGTACTTC
TRBV7-2,TRBJ2-7,NA,many,CASSLESWPSYEQYF,TGTGCCAGCAGCTTGGAATCTTGGCCGTCCTACGAGCAGTACTTC
TRBV12-3/TRBV12-4,TRBJ1-5,TRBD1,many,CASRDRVVQPQHF,TGTGCCAGCCGGGACAGGGTAGTTCAGCCCCAGCATTTT
TRBV25-1,TRBJ2-5,NA,many,CASSEEEGHQETQYF,TGTGCCAGCAGTGAGGAGGAGGGGCATCAAGAGACCCAGTACTTC
TRBV6-2/TRBV6-3,TRBJ2-3,NA,many,CASSMISRADTQYF,TGTGCCAGCAGTATGATTAGCAGGGCGGATACGCAGTATTTT
TRBV10-3,TRBJ1-5,NA,many,CAVCDGQGNQPQHF,TGTGCCGTTTGCGACGGCCAGGGAAATCAGCCCCAGCATTTT
TRBV7-2,TRBJ1-1,NA,many,CASSAGARSTEAFF,TGTGCCAGCAGCGCGGGGGCCAGGTCCACTGAAGCTTTCTTT
TRBV6-5,TRBJ2-7,NA,many,CASSHSRGDYEQYF,TGTGCCAGCAGTCACTCGAGGGGAGACTACGAGCAGTACTTC